Detailed here is one TCR beta chain. Its antigen is unidentified. The germline gives CDR1 GTSNPN, CDR2 SVGIG (reference sequence). With 0 bases removed from V and 0 bases from J, the gap between germline ends came to 2 bases. This CDR3 comprises 12 residues. The sample comes from a study of CD4 T cells in relation to SARS-CoV-2 and coronaviruses. The unexposed donors gave CD4+ T cells in about 2010-2019, prior to COVID-19. The cells were cultured for 9 to 11 days before CD4+ T cells were isolated. As cell numbers allowed, unexposed-donor CD4+ T cells faced SARS-CoV-2 S/N and four cold-coronavirus spikes. Fresh IL-2 medium replaced half the medium on days 3 and 7. Some clones are missing from TCRdb's copy, which holds only in-frame ones; the method was immunoSEQ multiplex PCR. The repertoire includes 18,000 or so clones, approximately 78% of them detected once, and roughly 19% sits in the top ten.

The TCR was taken from a human donor in good health. Sequenced sample: CD4+ T cells from PBMCs, cultured in vitro. The V gene is TRBV30, the J gene TRBJ1-2; D gene unclear. The CDR3 nucleotides read TGTGCCTGGAGTGTACCTAACTATGGCTACACCTTC. It yields the protein CAWSVPNYGYTF.